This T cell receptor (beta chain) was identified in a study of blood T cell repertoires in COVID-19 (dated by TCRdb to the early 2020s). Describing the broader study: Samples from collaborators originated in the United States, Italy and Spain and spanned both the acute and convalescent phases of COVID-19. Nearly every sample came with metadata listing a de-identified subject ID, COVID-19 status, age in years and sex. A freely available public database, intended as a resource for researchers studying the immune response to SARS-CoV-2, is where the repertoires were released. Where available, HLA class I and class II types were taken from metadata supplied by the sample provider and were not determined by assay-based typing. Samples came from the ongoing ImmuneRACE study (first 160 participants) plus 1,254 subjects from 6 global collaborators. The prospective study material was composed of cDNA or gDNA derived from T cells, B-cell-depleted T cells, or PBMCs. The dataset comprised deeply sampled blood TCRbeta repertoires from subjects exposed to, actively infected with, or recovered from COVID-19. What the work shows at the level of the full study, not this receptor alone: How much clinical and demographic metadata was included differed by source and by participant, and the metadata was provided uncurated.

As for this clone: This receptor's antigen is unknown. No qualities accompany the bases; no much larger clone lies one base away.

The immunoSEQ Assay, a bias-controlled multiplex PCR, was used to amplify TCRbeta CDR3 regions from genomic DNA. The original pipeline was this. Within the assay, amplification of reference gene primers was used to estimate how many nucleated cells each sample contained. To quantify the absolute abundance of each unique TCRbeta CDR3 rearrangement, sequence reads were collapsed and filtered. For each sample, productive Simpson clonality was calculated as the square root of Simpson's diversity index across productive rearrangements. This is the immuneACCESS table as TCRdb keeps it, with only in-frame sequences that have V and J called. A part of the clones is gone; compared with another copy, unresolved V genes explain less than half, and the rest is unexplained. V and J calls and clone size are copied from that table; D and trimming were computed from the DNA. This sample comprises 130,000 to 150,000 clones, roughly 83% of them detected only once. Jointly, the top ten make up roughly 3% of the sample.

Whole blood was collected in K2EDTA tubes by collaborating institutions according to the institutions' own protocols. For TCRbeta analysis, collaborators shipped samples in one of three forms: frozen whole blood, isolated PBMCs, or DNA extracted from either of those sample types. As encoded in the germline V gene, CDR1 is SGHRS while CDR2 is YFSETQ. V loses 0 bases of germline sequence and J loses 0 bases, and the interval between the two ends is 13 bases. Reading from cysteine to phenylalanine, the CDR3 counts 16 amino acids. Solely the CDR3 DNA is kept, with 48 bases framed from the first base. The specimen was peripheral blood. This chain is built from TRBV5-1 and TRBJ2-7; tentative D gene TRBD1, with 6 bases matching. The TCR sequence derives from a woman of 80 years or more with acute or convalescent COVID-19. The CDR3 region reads CASSLAGQGFSYEQYF. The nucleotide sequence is TGCGCCAGCAGCTTGGCCGGTCAGGGGTTCTCCTACGAGCAGTACTTC. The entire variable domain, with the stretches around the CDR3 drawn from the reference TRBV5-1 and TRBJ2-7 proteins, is KAGVTQTPRYLIKTRGQQVTLSCSPISGHRSVSWYQQTPGQGLQFLFEYFSETQRNKGNFPGRFSGRQFSNSRSEMNVSTLELGDSALYLCASSLAGQGFSYEQYFGPGTRLTVT.